This T cell receptor beta chain is drawn from a study of blood T cell repertoires in COVID-19. The CDR3 has 13 amino acids. The V gene lost 3 bases and the J gene lost 6 bases, with 9 bases spanning the gap. CDR1 and CDR2 (germline): ENHRY, SYGVKD. The assay was immunoSEQ multiplex PCR, and TCRdb's table has in-frame clones only and misses some. The repertoire consists of around 260,000 clones, with 65% to 90% occurring once and the leading ten covering roughly 2%. The sequence was obtained from a man aged 25 to 45 with active or convalescent COVID-19. The genes are TRBV10-3 and TRBJ2-1; possibly TRBD1 for D (5 bases). Sequenced: peripheral blood. CDR3: CAISEGARNEQFF. In DNA form, the CDR3 reads TGTGCCATCAGTGAAGGGGCACGCAATGAGCAGTTCTTC.